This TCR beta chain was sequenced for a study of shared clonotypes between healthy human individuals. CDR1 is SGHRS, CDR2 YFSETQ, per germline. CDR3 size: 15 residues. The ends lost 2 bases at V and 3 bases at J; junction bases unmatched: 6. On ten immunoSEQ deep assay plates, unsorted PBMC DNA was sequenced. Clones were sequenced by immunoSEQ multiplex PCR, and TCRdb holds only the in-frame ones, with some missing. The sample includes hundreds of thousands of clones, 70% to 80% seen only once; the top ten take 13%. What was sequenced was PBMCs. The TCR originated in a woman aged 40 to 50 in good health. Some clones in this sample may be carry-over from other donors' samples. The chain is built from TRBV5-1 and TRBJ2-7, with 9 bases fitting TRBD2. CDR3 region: CASSLVAGGVYEQYF. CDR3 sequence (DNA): TGCGCCAGCAGCTTAGTGGCGGGAGGGGTCTACGAGCAGTACTTC.